This T cell receptor (beta chain) appears in the sequencing data of a study of regulatory T cells in long-lasting Graves disease. Both iRepertoire HTBI primers and Arm-PCR of CDR3 regions were used to build the TCR beta libraries. In TCRdb, the multiplex PCR reads were re-called with MiXCR into one record per CDR3 protein. The data contain hundreds of thousands of distinct CDR3 sequences, 15% of them singletons. This clonotype was recorded a few times. Time point defined: newly diagnosed GD, antithyroid drugs for less than 3 months. Generation of the TCR library employed RNA extracted from PBMCs. Trimming left V 6 bases short and J 6 bases short, with 21 bases between. CDR1 is MNHNS and CDR2 is SASEGT in the germline V gene. The length of the CDR3 is 16 residues. These same records also appear under a second study, on T cells in Graves' hyperthyroidism and ophthalmopathy.

The source was peripheral blood mononuclear cells (PBMCs), collected at new diagnosis, from a patient treated with antithyroid drugs. The sequence was obtained from a woman in her 40s with Graves disease. The V and J genes are TRBV6-1 and TRBJ1-5; D possibly corresponds to TRBD1 (6 bases). This CDR3 is CASRSSLRGAVQPQHF. The CDR3 DNA reads as TGTGCCAGCAGGAGCTCTCTCAGGGGAGCGGTTCAGCCCCAGCATTTT.